The 24 T cell receptor beta chains listed next were all sequenced from one sample in a study of cytomegalovirus exposure and HLA in healthy donors (dated by TCRdb to about 2017). Preparation of the library involved the immunoSEQ multiplex PCR assay. The multiplex PCR relied on a mix of 60 forward primers for TCR Vbeta segments and 13 reverse primers for TCR Jbeta segments. Entries here come from immuneACCESS through TCRdb and include only in-frame sequences with V and J called. Some clones fail to appear in such tables; in the studies checked, an unresolved V gene covers under half of the shortfall, and the cause of the remainder is unknown. The sample records about 140,000 clones, over 75% of which are singletons. Together, the top ten hold around 1.3% of the sample. Sequences were obtained from PBMCs. The receptors were gathered from a female donor in good health and CMV-seronegative.

This chain connects TRBV9 to TRBJ2-2, with TRBD2 matching over 9 bases. V was clipped by 1 base and J by 3 bases; unmatched bases: 1. Per germline, CDR1 SGDLS and CDR2 YYNGEE. The CDR3 covers 15 residues. CDR3 in DNA: TGTGCCAGCAGCGTACTAGCGGGGCACACCGGGGAGCTGTTTTTT. It specifies CASSVLAGHTGELFF.

Here the CDR3 reads CASRGGGRGNLKETQYF. Written as DNA, the CDR3 is TGTGCCAGCAGGGGGGGCGGGAGAGGAAATTTAAAAGAGACCCAGTACTTC. The chain couples TRBV28 to TRBJ2-5, with D tentatively TRBD2 (7 bases). The CDR3 spans 17 residues. Deletions cut 6 bases from V and 3 bases from J, with 23 bases between. Germline V CDR1 and CDR2: MDHEN, SYDVKM.

The gene calls are TRBV7-9 and TRBJ2-7; unclear D gene. Germline assignment: CDR1 SEHNR and CDR2 FQNEAQ (reference sequence). The CDR3 covers 13 residues. V gave up 1 base and J gave up 6 bases, with 10 bases separating them. The CDR3 DNA is TGTGCCAGCAGCTTAGAAGTCTCCGGCGAGCAGTACTTC. Translation gives CASSLEVSGEQYF. Together with reference TRBV7-9 and TRBJ2-7, the CDR3 gives the full variable domain: DTGVSQNPRHKITKRGQNVTFRCDPISEHNRLYWYRQTLGQGPEFLTYFQNEAQLEKSRLLSDRFSAERPKGSFSTLEIQRTEQGDSAMYLCASSLEVSGEQYFGPGTRLTVT.

The chain employs TRBV29-1 and TRBJ2-2; 11 bases line up with TRBD2. This CDR3 contains 16 residues. CDR1 SQVTM and CDR2 ANQGSEA come from the germline V gene. J gave up 5 bases and V 4 bases, and 9 bases lay outside the gene matches. CDR3 coding DNA: TGCAGCGTTGGGGGCCGACTAGCGGGGAGGACCGGGGAGCTGTTTTTT. This sequence encodes CSVGGRLAGRTGELFF.

The chain couples TRBV10-1 to TRBJ1-5; D is unclear. The CDR3 is made up of 13 amino acids. CDR1 is WNHNN and CDR2 is SYGVQD in the germline V gene (reference sequence). Trimming pared 9 bases from V and 6 bases from J, leaving 15 bases between. The CDR3 loop reads CARGTYGGQPQHF. The CDR3 DNA follows: TGCGCCAGGGGCACGTATGGAGGTCAGCCCCAGCATTTT.

V gene TRBV28 combines with J gene TRBJ1-2, with 7 nucleotides matching TRBD1. The CDR3 has 14 residues. Germline lookup yields CDR1 MDHEN and CDR2 SYDVKM. Germline trimming cut 4 bases from V and 3 bases from J; bases unmatched to any gene: 5. This CDR3 reads CASSSWTGDYGYTF. The CDR3 DNA sequence: TGTGCCAGCAGTTCGTGGACAGGCGACTATGGCTACACCTTC.

The rearrangement joins TRBV9 to TRBJ2-3; no reliable D call. In germline, CDR1 is SGDLS, CDR2 YYNGEE. V lost 9 bases, J lost 0 bases, and 14 bases lay in between. The CDR3 consists of 14 residues. CDR3 sequence reads: CATIPRLSTDTQYF. The CDR3 DNA follows: TGTGCCACCATCCCGCGACTCAGCACAGATACGCAGTATTTT.

The rearrangement joins TRBV2 to TRBJ1-2, with D maybe TRBD1 (5 bases). Germline CDR1 reads SNHLY; CDR2 reads FYNNEI. The CDR3 covers 12 residues. Trimming left V 7 bases short and J 7 bases short, with 13 bases between. CDR3 nucleotides: TGTGCCAGCAATGCGGGGCCGAGTGGCTACACCTTC. Protein sequence: CASNAGPSGYTF.

The rearrangement uses TRBV4-2 and TRBJ1-1; D uncertain. V was shortened by 0 bases and J by 4 bases, with 15 bases between the two germline ends. The CDR3 runs 16 residues. Germline CDR1 and CDR2: LGHNA and YNFKEQ. CDR3 in DNA: TGTGCCAGCAGCCAAGATCTATCGGGGTTGTTCACTGAAGCTTTCTTT. It codes for CASSQDLSGLFTEAFF.

This clone was found a few times. The chain recombines TRBV5-1 with TRBJ2-6, with D maybe TRBD1 (6 bases). This CDR3 contains 18 residues. Germline V CDR1 and CDR2: SGHRS, YFSETQ. The V and J ends lost 2 bases and 4 bases respectively, with 19 bases between them. CDR3 sequence: CASSFRAQGSAGANVLTF. The CDR3 bases are TGCGCCAGCAGCTTTCGAGCACAGGGATCCGCAGGGGCCAACGTCCTGACTTTC. Supplemented by reference TRBV5-1 and TRBJ2-6, the full variable domain reads KAGVTQTPRYLIKTRGQQVTLSCSPISGHRSVSWYQQTPGQGLQFLFEYFSETQRNKGNFPGRFSGRQFSNSRSEMNVSTLELGDSALYLCASSFRAQGSAGANVLTFGAGSRLTVL.

The chain is built from TRBV29-1 and TRBJ1-2; 9 bases agree with TRBD1. CDR1 and CDR2 from the germline V gene are SQVTM and ANQGSEA. V lost 3 bases, J lost 4 bases, and 6 bases stayed unmatched. The CDR3 has 14 residues. This CDR3 reads CSVEWDRDLYGYTF. CDR3 DNA sequence: TGCAGCGTTGAGTGGGACAGGGACCTCTATGGCTACACCTTC.

The chain employs TRBV18 and TRBJ2-7; 12 nucleotides align to TRBD2. The junction had 6 bases not matched to a gene; V was cut back by 5 bases and J by 4 bases. Germline V gene data show CDR1 as KGHSH and CDR2 as LQKENI. The CDR3 loop spans 15 amino acids. The CDR3 bases are TGTGCCAGCTCATCGACTAGCGGGAGAGGGTACGAGCAGTACTTC. This encodes CASSSTSGRGYEQYF.

The chain carries TRBV5-5 and TRBJ2-4; D possibly corresponds to TRBD2 (5 bases). Germline-derived CDR1 and CDR2 are SGHKS and YYEKEE (reference sequence). V was clipped by 2 bases and J by 7 bases, with 16 bases between them. This CDR3 spans 15 amino acids. The CDR3 protein is CASSFTSDGWNIQYF. The DNA for the CDR3 is TGTGCCAGCAGCTTCACTAGTGATGGTTGGAACATTCAGTACTTC.

Of note for this clone: The identical CDR3 is also encoded by other nucleotide sequences in the sample. The chain uses TRBV5-1 and TRBJ2-7, with TRBD2 matching 13 bases. After removal of 4 bases from V and 4 bases from J, the junction contained 2 bases not matched to a gene. Germline V gene sequence: CDR1 SGHRS, CDR2 YFSETQ. CDR3 length: 14 residues. The CDR3 loop reads CASSPGLAGYEQYF. In nucleotides, the CDR3 is TGCGCCAGCAGCCCGGGACTAGCGGGATACGAGCAGTACTTC.

The V call is TRBV25-1, the J call TRBJ1-2; D remains unclear. V was shortened by 1 base and J by 8 bases, with 11 bases between the two germline ends. The CDR3 runs to 13 residues. From germline, CDR1 is MGHDK and CDR2 SYGVNS. CDR3 region: CASSESGVRGYTF. The DNA for the CDR3 is TGTGCCAGCAGTGAATCCGGGGTCCGGGGCTACACCTTC.

V and J are TRBV7-9 and TRBJ2-7; no reliable D call. The germline V gene has CDR1 SEHNR and CDR2 FQNEAQ (reference sequence). V dropped 5 bases and J dropped 6 bases, with 26 bases sitting between them. The CDR3 sequence is 17 residues long. CDR3 nucleotide sequence: TGTGCCAGCAGCCCCCTCGACTTGTGGATGACCCCTTCCGAGCAGTACTTC. Residues: CASSPLDLWMTPSEQYF.

The chain employs TRBV7-2 and TRBJ1-1; 8 bases are a match to TRBD1. J gave up 4 bases and V 5 bases, and 3 bases lay outside the gene matches. This CDR3 spans 13 amino acids. Germline V lookup: CDR1 SGHTA, CDR2 FQGNSA. The CDR3, as DNA: TGTGCCAGCAGCCTAACAGGGGGCACTGAAGCTTTCTTT. This sequence encodes CASSLTGGTEAFF.

This clone was picked up a small number of times. The J gene is TRBJ1-1, the V gene TRBV6-1; 7 positions agree with TRBD1. With V trimmed by 7 bases and J by 0 bases, 5 bases remained unmatched. This CDR3 region has 14 residues. CDR1 and CDR2 from the germline V gene are MNHNS and SASEGT. DNA of the CDR3: TGTGCCAGCACCAGACAGGGTCTGAACACTGAAGCTTTCTTT. It is translated as CASTRQGLNTEAFF.

The rearrangement joins TRBV5-1 to TRBJ1-1; maybe TRBD1 (5 bases). This CDR3 is 12 amino acids long. Trimming removed 5 bases at V and 6 bases at J, with 11 bases between. Germline CDR1 and CDR2: SGHRS and YFSETQ. The CDR3 DNA sequence: TGCGCCAGCAGGGAGGGGTGGGCTGAAGCTTTCTTT. This codes for CASREGWAEAFF. Combining the CDR3 with reference TRBV5-1 and TRBJ1-1 gives the whole variable domain KAGVTQTPRYLIKTRGQQVTLSCSPISGHRSVSWYQQTPGQGLQFLFEYFSETQRNKGNFPGRFSGRQFSNSRSEMNVSTLELGDSALYLCASREGWAEAFFGQGTRLTVV.

The chain recombines TRBV5-4 with TRBJ2-2; 14 nucleotides line up with TRBD2. V lost 4 bases and J lost 7; bases outside the gene matches: 9. The CDR3 consists of 17 residues. Germline values: CDR1 SGHNT, CDR2 YYREEE (reference sequence). The CDR3 DNA reads TGTGCCAGCAGCCTGGGACTAGCGGGAGAAGGGAGCGGGGAGCTGTTTTTT. Protein sequence: CASSLGLAGEGSGELFF.

This clone has only a few counts. This rearrangement joins TRBV7-2 to TRBJ1-5; D might be TRBD1 (6 bases). The germline V gene encodes CDR1 SGHTA and CDR2 FQGNSA. V lost 5 bases and J 5 bases, leaving 10 bases between the germline ends. CDR3 length: 13 amino acids. CDR3 in DNA: TGTGCCAGCAGCCAGCGGACAGATCAGCCCCAGCATTTT. Its translation is CASSQRTDQPQHF. Using reference TRBV7-2 and TRBJ1-5 for the parts outside the CDR3, the full variable domain is GAGVSQSPSNKVTEKGKDVELRCDPISGHTALYWYRQSLGQGLEFLIYFQGNSAPDKSGLPSDRFSAERTGGSVSTLTIQRTQQEDSAVYLCASSQRTDQPQHFGDGTRLSIL.

The rearrangement joins TRBV5-1 to TRBJ2-7; 7 nucleotides line up with TRBD2. This CDR3 comprises 16 residues. From germline, CDR1 is SGHRS and CDR2 YFSETQ. J gave up 2 bases and V 0 bases, and 8 bases lay outside the gene matches. DNA for the CDR3: TGCGCCAGCAGCTTGGTGGGCGGGAGTGGGGCCTACGAGCAGTACTTC. It encodes CASSLVGGSGAYEQYF.

The CDR3 nucleotides read TGTGCCAGTAGTTTCCGTGGACTAGCGGACTCCTACGAGCAGTACTTC. Translated: CASSFRGLADSYEQYF. The chain employs TRBV19 and TRBJ2-7, with 10 bases identical to TRBD2. CDR1 is LNHDA and CDR2 is SQIVND in the germline V gene (reference sequence). The length of the CDR3 is 16 residues. V was pared by 5 bases and J by 0 bases, with 7 bases of the junction left unmatched.

CDR3: CASSLRGTNTEAFF. CDR3 bases: TGTGCCAGCAGCCTGAGGGGGACGAACACTGAAGCTTTCTTT. The chain links TRBV27 to TRBJ1-1; D is possibly TRBD1 (6 bases). Germline CDR1 is MNHEY and CDR2 is SMNVEV (reference sequence). This CDR3 comprises 14 residues. Trimming pared 6 bases from V and 1 base from J, leaving 12 bases between.